The next 7 T cell receptor beta chains were all read from a single sample in a study of response to subunit inactivated influenza vaccine. TCRdb analysed the RT-PCR reads with MiXCR anew, one entry per CDR3 protein. This sample has approximately 480,000 distinct CDR3 sequences, with 10% to 11% found just once. Specimen: PBMCs from blood, collected 35 to 45 days after vaccination. The receptor source for this set is a middle-aged man who received an inactivated influenza vaccine.

This clonotype was observed at least ten times. The chain recombines TRBV6-5 with TRBJ2-2; 10 bases map to TRBD1. Trimming removed 2 bases from V and 3 bases from J; junction bases left unmatched: 6. CDR3 length equals 17 residues. The V gene's germline CDR1 is MNHEY and CDR2 SVGAGI. In nucleotides, the CDR3 is TGTGCCAGCAGTTACGGGACAGGGGTAGGGTACACCGGGGAGCTGTTTTTT. Residues: CASSYGTGVGYTGELFF.

The chain combines TRBV28 with TRBJ2-7; 8 positions match TRBD1. CDR3 length: 17 residues. Trimming took 4 bases from V and 4 from J; bases not matched to a gene: 15. The germline V gene encodes CDR1 MDHEN and CDR2 SYDVKM. The CDR3 here is CASSSTHWDRRTYEQYF. The CDR3 DNA is TGTGCCAGCAGTTCCACCCATTGGGACAGGAGGACGTACGAGCAGTACTTC. The entire variable domain, with the rest obtained from reference TRBV28 and TRBJ2-7, is as follows: DVKVTQSSRYLVKRTGEKVFLECVQDMDHENMFWYRQDPGLGLRLIYFSYDVKMKEKGDIPEGYSVSREKKERFSLILESASTNQTSMYLCASSSTHWDRRTYEQYFGPGTRLTVT.

The J gene is TRBJ2-7, the V gene TRBV3-1; tentative D call: TRBD2 (6 bases). The CDR3 contains 16 residues. V dropped 5 bases and J dropped 0 bases, with 17 bases sitting between them. From germline, CDR1 is LGHDT and CDR2 YNNKEL (reference sequence). The CDR3 spells CASSTYTGVPSYEQYF. The CDR3, as DNA: TGTGCCAGCAGCACGTATACGGGGGTCCCCTCCTACGAGCAGTACTTC.

This clonotype was seen more than once but under ten times. CDR3 DNA: TGTGCCAGCAGTTCCCCGGACTCCCGGGGGGGCTCCTACAATGAGCAGTTCTTC. Its protein is CASSSPDSRGGSYNEQFF. The chain combines TRBV6-2 or TRBV6-3 with TRBJ2-1; 8 bases align to TRBD2. In germline, CDR1 is MNHEY, CDR2 SVGEGT. The CDR3 is 18 amino acids. The J segment lost 0 bases and the V segment lost 4 bases, leaving 11 bases of the junction unmatched.

This clonotype was counted at least ten times. The chain has TRBV20-1 and TRBJ2-5; D might be TRBD2 (5 bases). This CDR3 is 14 amino acids long. Trimming shortened V by 5 bases and J by 1 base, and 14 bases separated the two germline ends. The germline gives CDR1 DFQATT, CDR2 SNEGSKA (reference sequence). DNA for the CDR3: TGCAGTGCTCCCCCCGGACTGGGCCAAGAGACCCAGTACTTC. Its protein product is CSAPPGLGQETQYF.

There are many counts of this clonotype. In DNA form, the CDR3 reads TGCAGTGCTAGAGGCCGGAGGGGGGGGGAAGAGACCCAGTACTTC. Its protein product is CSARGRRGGEETQYF. This chain joins TRBV20-1 and TRBJ2-5; possibly TRBD2 for D (7 bases). This CDR3 region has 15 residues. V lost 1 base and J lost 3, with 15 bases in between. Germline V gene sequence: CDR1 DFQATT, CDR2 SNEGSKA (reference sequence).

CDR3 protein: CASSYSGQGSHIQYF. The DNA of the CDR3 is TGTGCCAGCAGTTACTCGGGACAGGGGTCACACATTCAGTACTTC. The chain combines TRBV6-2 or TRBV6-3 with TRBJ2-4, with TRBD1 identical over 10 bases. CDR3 size: 15 residues. CDR1 MNHEY and CDR2 SVGEGT come from the germline V gene. With 0 bases clipped from V and 8 bases from J, the junction kept 4 bases outside the gene matches.